Below are 14 T cell receptor beta chains sequenced from a single sample in a study of shared clonotypes between healthy human individuals. Assay: immunoSEQ multiplex PCR; the TCRdb copy retains only in-frame clones and omits some. Of 2 million to 2.5 million clones listed, 93% were seen once; the top ten hold 0.36%. The sequenced sample was naive CD4+ T cells from PBMCs. Subset: CD45RA+ positively selected. The receptor set was obtained from a man aged 18 to 30 in good health. Some clones in this sample may be carry-over from other donors' samples.

V usage is TRBV13 and J usage is TRBJ1-1; D ambiguous. Germline CDR1 PRHDT, CDR2 FYEKMQ (reference sequence). Trimming pared 4 bases from V and 4 bases from J, leaving 13 bases between. CDR3 length equals 14 residues. DNA for the CDR3: TGTGCCAGCAGCTACCATGGGTCGGGCACTGAAGCTTTCTTT. Encoded protein: CASSYHGSGTEAFF.

The chain recombines TRBV5-1 with TRBJ2-3, with D maybe TRBD2 (6 bases). V shed 0 bases and J shed 4 bases, with 12 bases lying between them. CDR3 length: 15 residues. Looked up from germline, CDR1 is SGHRS and CDR2 is YFSETQ. CDR3 coding DNA: TGCGCCAGCAGCTTGGCCCGAGGGAGGCCAGATACGCAGTATTTT. It translates to CASSLARGRPDTQYF.

This chain uses TRBV5-1 with TRBJ2-2; TRBD1 aligns across 12 bases. This CDR3 is 18 amino acids long. After removal of 0 bases from V and 5 bases from J, the junction contained 8 bases not matched to a gene. The V gene's germline CDR1 is SGHRS and CDR2 YFSETQ. DNA for the CDR3: TGCGCCAGCAGCTTGGGAACCGGGACAGGGGGCAGAACCGGGGAGCTGTTTTTT. As protein: CASSLGTGTGGRTGELFF. Full variable domain (outside the CDR3, taken from reference TRBV5-1 and TRBJ2-2): KAGVTQTPRYLIKTRGQQVTLSCSPISGHRSVSWYQQTPGQGLQFLFEYFSETQRNKGNFPGRFSGRQFSNSRSEMNVSTLELGDSALYLCASSLGTGTGGRTGELFFGEGSRLTVL.

This chain joins TRBV6-5 and TRBJ1-2, with 9 bases lining up with TRBD1. CDR1 is MNHEY and CDR2 is SVGAGI in the germline V gene. Trimming removed 6 bases from V and 4 bases from J; junction bases left unmatched: 9. This CDR3 region has 15 residues. As DNA, the CDR3 is TGTGCCAGCAGGGCCGGGACAGGGCTAGGCTATGGCTACACCTTC. Its translation is CASRAGTGLGYGYTF.

This chain connects TRBV28 to TRBJ1-5; 7 positions agree with TRBD1. The germline CDR1 and CDR2 sequences are MDHEN and SYDVKM. V lost 3 bases and J lost 3; bases outside the gene matches: 17. The CDR3 length is 19 residues. CDR3: CASSFPRATGAPLNQPQHF. The CDR3 DNA reads TGTGCCAGCAGTTTCCCCCGGGCCACAGGGGCCCCTCTCAATCAGCCCCAGCATTTT.

V is TRBV7-2 and J is TRBJ2-7; 13 nucleotides agree with TRBD2. The ends lost 6 bases at V and 2 bases at J; junction bases unmatched: 4. The CDR3 loop spans 15 amino acids. CDR1 is SGHTA and CDR2 is FQGNSA in the germline V gene. The CDR3 region is CASRTGLAGTYEQYF. In nucleotides, the CDR3 is TGTGCCAGCAGGACGGGACTAGCGGGAACCTACGAGCAGTACTTC.

On this clone: The same CDR3 also results from other DNA sequences found in this sample. The V and J genes are TRBV9 and TRBJ1-1, with D possibly TRBD1 on 6 matching bases. The germline CDR1 and CDR2 sequences are SGDLS and YYNGEE. Trimming pared 2 bases from V and 1 base from J, leaving 12 bases between. The CDR3 sequence is 15 residues long. CDR3 nucleotide sequence: TGTGCCAGCAGCGTCGTGGACAGTCGGAACACTGAAGCTTTCTTT. Amino acids: CASSVVDSRNTEAFF.

The chain carries TRBV7-2 and TRBJ1-2; 7 bases are shared with TRBD1. Losses at the gene ends were 5 bases for V and 8 bases for J; bases not matched to a gene: 14. Germline V CDR1 and CDR2: SGHTA, FQGNSA. The CDR3 has 15 amino acids. The CDR3 region has the DNA TGTGCCAGCAGCCCAATTGAACGGACAGGTGGCGGCTACACCTTC. It encodes CASSPIERTGGGYTF.

The chain couples TRBV30 to TRBJ2-7, with D possibly matching TRBD1 (5 bases). The CDR3 runs to 13 residues. V lost 4 bases and J 4 bases, leaving 14 bases between the germline ends. CDR1 GTSNPN and CDR2 SVGIG come from the germline V gene (reference sequence). This chain's CDR3 is CAWNWGPRYEQYF. The CDR3 DNA reads as TGTGCCTGGAATTGGGGCCCCCGTTACGAGCAGTACTTC. Using reference TRBV30 and TRBJ2-7 for the parts outside the CDR3, the full variable domain is SQTIHQWPATLVQPVGSPLSLECTVEGTSNPNLYWYRQAAGRGLQLLFYSVGIGQISSEVPQNLSASRPQDRQFILSSKKLLLSDSGFYLCAWNWGPRYEQYFGPGTRLTVT.

J is TRBJ2-7 and V is TRBV10-3; 10 bases line up with TRBD1. V lost 8 bases, J lost 3 bases, and 4 bases stayed unmatched. The CDR3 is made up of 13 amino acids. Per germline, CDR1 ENHRY and CDR2 SYGVKD. CDR3 DNA sequence: TGTGCCATCGGACAGGGGGGGAACTACGAGCAGTACTTC. Translated: CAIGQGGNYEQYF.

This chain connects TRBV7-9 to TRBJ1-5, with 8 bases matching TRBD1. Losses at the gene ends were 4 bases for V and 4 bases for J; bases not matched to a gene: 6. This CDR3 has 15 amino acids. CDR1 and CDR2 from the germline V gene are SEHNR and FQNEAQ (reference sequence). The CDR3 DNA reads as TGTGCCAGCAGCTCCCGGACAGGGCTGAATCAGCCCCAGCATTTT. It is translated as CASSSRTGLNQPQHF.

This clone was counted once. The chain has TRBV5-1 and TRBJ2-2; D gene uncertain. V shed 4 bases and J shed 6 bases, with 13 bases lying between them. CDR3 length: 14 amino acids. Germline V lookup: CDR1 SGHRS, CDR2 YFSETQ. CDR3 DNA sequence: TGCGCCAGCAGCCCCGGCCCCGAGGCCGGGGAGCTGTTTTTT. Translated: CASSPGPEAGELFF.

This chain links TRBV5-1 with TRBJ1-2; no clear D. The CDR3 runs to 14 residues. Germline assignment: CDR1 SGHRS and CDR2 YFSETQ. Trimming cost V 3 bases and J 3 bases, with 12 bases left between them. CDR3 amino acids: CASSSTELHYGYTF. The CDR3 DNA reads as TGCGCCAGCAGCTCAACGGAACTCCACTATGGCTACACCTTC.

The sample holds one count of this clone. This chain connects TRBV7-6 to TRBJ2-1, with D hard to call. The CDR3 contains 13 residues. V lost 5 bases and J 7 bases, leaving 12 bases between the germline ends. CDR1 is SGHVS, CDR2 FNYEAQ, per germline. CDR3: CASSIGPENEQFF. The CDR3 nucleotides are TGTGCCAGCAGCATAGGACCGGAGAATGAGCAGTTCTTC.